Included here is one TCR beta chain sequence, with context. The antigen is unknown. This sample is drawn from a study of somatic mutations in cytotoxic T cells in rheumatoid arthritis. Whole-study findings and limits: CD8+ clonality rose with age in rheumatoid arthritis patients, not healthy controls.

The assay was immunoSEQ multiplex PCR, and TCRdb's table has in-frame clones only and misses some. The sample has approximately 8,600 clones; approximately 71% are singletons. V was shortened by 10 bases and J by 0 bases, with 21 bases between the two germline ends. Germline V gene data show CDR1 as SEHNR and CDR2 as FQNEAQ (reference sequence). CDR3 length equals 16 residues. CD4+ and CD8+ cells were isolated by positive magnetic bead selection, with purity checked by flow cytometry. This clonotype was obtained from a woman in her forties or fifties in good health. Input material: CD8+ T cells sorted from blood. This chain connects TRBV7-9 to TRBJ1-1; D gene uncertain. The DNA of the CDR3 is TGTGCCACCCAACCTACCTGGGCGGGCATGAACACTGAAGCTTTCTTT. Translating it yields CATQPTWAGMNTEAFF.